A selection of T cell receptor beta chains follows, all from one sample in a study of blood T cell repertoires in COVID-19. Clones were read by immunoSEQ multiplex PCR, and TCRdb kept only the in-frame ones, dropping some. The table lists 30,000 to 40,000 clones, 79% of them singletons, with around 25% in the top ten. The sequencing sample was made of peripheral blood. The receptors stem from a man in his sixties or seventies with acute or convalescent COVID-19. The CDR3 runs from the conserved cysteine through the conserved F or W. D genes are given only for firm matches. Only part of the rows carry a size: once, few, many, or a class if the clone is expanded.

d_call j_call clone_size v_call cdr3_nt cdr3_aa
TRBD2 TRBJ2-1 few TRBV13 TGTGCCAGCACTTCCGGGGCGGGAGCTGAGCAGTTCTTC CASTSGAGAEQFF
TRBD1 TRBJ1-1 - TRBV7-2 TGTGCCAGCAGCCAGGGACAGGGAGCAAGAGGGACTGAAGCTTTCTTT CASSQGQGARGTEAFF
TRBD1 TRBJ1-4 - TRBV5-6 TGTGCCAGCAGCGGAACAGGGGCGACTAATGAAAAACTGTTTTTT CASSGTGATNEKLFF
TRBD1 TRBJ1-1 once TRBV9 TGTGCCAGCAGCGTAGATGTGGAGACAGGGCCCACACACACTGAAGCTTTCTTT CASSVDVETGPTHTEAFF
- TRBJ2-5 - TRBV28 TGTGCCAGCAGTTTAGAGGAGACCCAGTACTTC CASSLEETQYF
- TRBJ2-5 many TRBV9 TGTGCCAGCAGCCCGGGGAGCCAAGAGACCCAGTACTTC CASSPGSQETQYF
- TRBJ1-2 - TRBV7-3 TGTGCCAGCGGGACACCCTCTAACTATGGCTACACCTTC CASGTPSNYGYTF
- TRBJ2-1 - TRBV28 TGTGCCAGCACCTCAGGGGACCCCTTCAACAATGAGCAGTTCTTC CASTSGDPFNNEQFF
TRBD1 TRBJ2-3 - TRBV6-5 TGTGCCAGCAGTTTAGGACAGGCCAGTCCGCAGTATTTT CASSLGQASPQYF
TRBD1 TRBJ1-4 - TRBV6-1 TGTGCCAGTTCGGACAGGGGTAATGAAAAACTGTTTTTT CASSDRGNEKLFF
- TRBJ2-7 - TRBV27 TGTGCCAGCAGTTTCAGGTTCCTTACCGAGCAGTACTTC CASSFRFLTEQYF
TRBD2 TRBJ2-7 - TRBV19 TGTGCCAGTAGTACCCGGACTAGCGGGAGCTACGAGCAGTACTTC CASSTRTSGSYEQYF
TRBD2 TRBJ2-7 once TRBV5-8 TGTGCCAGCAGCCAAAGGGGTACTAGCGGGAGTCGAGAGCAGTACTTC CASSQRGTSGSREQYF
- TRBJ2-5 - TRBV5-1 TGCGCCAGCAGCCCGACAGGCTCAAGGGGAGAGACCCAGTACTTC CASSPTGSRGETQYF
- TRBJ2-7 - TRBV5-1 TGCGCCAGCAGCTTGGAAGGGGGCGAGCAGTACTTC CASSLEGGEQYF
- TRBJ1-6 - TRBV29-1 TGCAGCGTTGCTCCAGGTCATAATTCACCCCTCCACTTT CSVAPGHNSPLHF
TRBD1 TRBJ1-2 - TRBV28 TGTGCCAGCAGTTTCTGGCAGGGGGCGAAAATTGGCTACACCTTC CASSFWQGAKIGYTF
- TRBJ2-3 many TRBV14 TGTGCCAGCAGCCAAGATTGGGGGGAGATAGGCACAGATACGCAGTATTTT CASSQDWGEIGTDTQYF
- TRBJ1-3 - TRBV29-1 TGCAGCGGGTACGGGGGACCTGACTCTGGAAACACCATATATTTT CSGYGGPDSGNTIYF
- TRBJ2-7 - TRBV29-1 TGCAGCGCAAGGGAGGCAGGGAACTTGCCCTACGAGCAGTACTTC CSAREAGNLPYEQYF
TRBD1 TRBJ2-7 few TRBV24-1 TGTGCCACCAGTGATCACGGACAGGACGAGCAGTACTTC CATSDHGQDEQYF
TRBD1 TRBJ1-2 - TRBV29-1 TGCAGCGTCGAGGACAGGTTCCATGGCTACACCTTC CSVEDRFHGYTF
TRBD2 TRBJ2-7 - TRBV7-2 TGTGCCAGCAAACCACCGGGACTAGCGGGATTGGGGCAGTACTTC CASKPPGLAGLGQYF
- TRBJ1-6 - TRBV6-5 TGTGCCAGCAAACGGGTGCTAAATTCACCCCTCCACTTT CASKRVLNSPLHF
TRBD2 TRBJ2-5 - TRBV3-1/TRBV3-2 TGTGCCAGCAGCCAAGGGACTAGCAGCCAAGAGACCCAGTACTTC CASSQGTSSQETQYF
- TRBJ2-5 - TRBV27 TGTGCCAGCAGTTTATCGTGGACTCCGGGAGAGACCCAGTACTTC CASSLSWTPGETQYF
TRBD1 TRBJ2-7 - TRBV7-9 TGTGCCAGCAGCACCGGGACAGCCACCTACGAGCAGTACTTC CASSTGTATYEQYF
TRBD1 TRBJ1-6 - TRBV9 TGTGCCAGCAGCGTAGCTGACAGGGAAAATTCACCCCTCCACTTT CASSVADRENSPLHF
- TRBJ1-6 - TRBV5-6 TGTGCCAGCAGCTTAGGGACACGCAATTCACCCCTCCACTTT CASSLGTRNSPLHF
- TRBJ2-3 - TRBV5-1 TGCGCCAGCAGCTCCCCGGGACACTTGATCACAGATACGCAGTATTTT CASSSPGHLITDTQYF
TRBD2 TRBJ2-7 - TRBV18 TGTGCCAGCTCGACTAGCGGGAGGTTCTACGAGCAGTACTTC CASSTSGRFYEQYF
- TRBJ2-7 - TRBV9 TGTGCCAGCAGCGTGCAGAGCTCAGGGAACGAGCAGTACTTC CASSVQSSGNEQYF
TRBD2 TRBJ2-5 - TRBV6-5 TGTGCCGGGGCGGTCCTTTCGGGAGGAGAGACCCAGTACTTC CAGAVLSGGETQYF
TRBD1 TRBJ1-3 - TRBV7-3 TGTGCCAGCAGCTCGACAGGGATGGGAAACACCATATATTTT CASSSTGMGNTIYF
TRBD2 TRBJ2-1 - TRBV19 TGTGCCAGTACGGGAGGGGCCGAGCAGTTCTTC CASTGGAEQFF
- TRBJ1-2 - TRBV12-3/TRBV12-4 TGTGCCAGCAGTTCAGGATCTAACTATGGCTACACCTTC CASSSGSNYGYTF
- TRBJ2-2 - TRBV11-3 TGTGCCAGCAGCTTGGACAGTCTAACCGGGGAGCTGTTTTTT CASSLDSLTGELFF
TRBD1 TRBJ1-3 few TRBV5-4 TGTGCCAGCAGCTTGCTTTCGGGACAGTTCTCCTCCTCCTCTGGAAACACCATATATTTT CASSLLSGQFSSSSGNTIYF
- TRBJ2-3 - TRBV28 TGTGCCAGCAGCCCCACAGGGTTCAGCACAGATACGCAGTATTTT CASSPTGFSTDTQYF
- TRBJ2-3 - TRBV10-3 TGTGCCATCAGTGGACAGGGCACAGATACGCAGTATTTT CAISGQGTDTQYF
TRBD1 TRBJ2-3 - TRBV4-1 TGCGCCAGCAGACGACCGACAGGGGACCCCACAGATACGCAGTATTTT CASRRPTGDPTDTQYF
- TRBJ1-2 once TRBV2 TGTGCCAGCAGGTATACAGGGAGTGGCTACACCTTC CASRYTGSGYTF